A single TCR beta chain is shown here with its context. This entry comes from a study of blood T cell dynamics during melanoma immunotherapy. V was clipped by 6 bases and J by 3 bases; unmatched bases: 6. Germline CDR1 reads MNHNY; CDR2 reads SVGAGI (reference sequence). The CDR3 sequence is 14 residues long. The time point is: week 3, after first cycle of checkpoint inhibitor. Patients with prior systemic cancer treatment, concomitant immunosuppressants, or other active malignancies were excluded. Using immunoSEQ multiplex PCR, the repertoire was profiled, and TCRdb retains in-frame clones only, with some absent. This table has 8,000 to 9,000 clones, 87% appearing once.

Sequencing was performed on blood, taken from a patient treated with checkpoint blockade. The source is a human donor with melanoma. The rearrangement links TRBV6-6 to TRBJ2-7; 9 bases agree with TRBD1. The CDR3 nucleotides read TGTGCCAGCAGAAACACAGGGGGCAGCTACGAGCAGTACTTC. Translating it yields CASRNTGGSYEQYF.